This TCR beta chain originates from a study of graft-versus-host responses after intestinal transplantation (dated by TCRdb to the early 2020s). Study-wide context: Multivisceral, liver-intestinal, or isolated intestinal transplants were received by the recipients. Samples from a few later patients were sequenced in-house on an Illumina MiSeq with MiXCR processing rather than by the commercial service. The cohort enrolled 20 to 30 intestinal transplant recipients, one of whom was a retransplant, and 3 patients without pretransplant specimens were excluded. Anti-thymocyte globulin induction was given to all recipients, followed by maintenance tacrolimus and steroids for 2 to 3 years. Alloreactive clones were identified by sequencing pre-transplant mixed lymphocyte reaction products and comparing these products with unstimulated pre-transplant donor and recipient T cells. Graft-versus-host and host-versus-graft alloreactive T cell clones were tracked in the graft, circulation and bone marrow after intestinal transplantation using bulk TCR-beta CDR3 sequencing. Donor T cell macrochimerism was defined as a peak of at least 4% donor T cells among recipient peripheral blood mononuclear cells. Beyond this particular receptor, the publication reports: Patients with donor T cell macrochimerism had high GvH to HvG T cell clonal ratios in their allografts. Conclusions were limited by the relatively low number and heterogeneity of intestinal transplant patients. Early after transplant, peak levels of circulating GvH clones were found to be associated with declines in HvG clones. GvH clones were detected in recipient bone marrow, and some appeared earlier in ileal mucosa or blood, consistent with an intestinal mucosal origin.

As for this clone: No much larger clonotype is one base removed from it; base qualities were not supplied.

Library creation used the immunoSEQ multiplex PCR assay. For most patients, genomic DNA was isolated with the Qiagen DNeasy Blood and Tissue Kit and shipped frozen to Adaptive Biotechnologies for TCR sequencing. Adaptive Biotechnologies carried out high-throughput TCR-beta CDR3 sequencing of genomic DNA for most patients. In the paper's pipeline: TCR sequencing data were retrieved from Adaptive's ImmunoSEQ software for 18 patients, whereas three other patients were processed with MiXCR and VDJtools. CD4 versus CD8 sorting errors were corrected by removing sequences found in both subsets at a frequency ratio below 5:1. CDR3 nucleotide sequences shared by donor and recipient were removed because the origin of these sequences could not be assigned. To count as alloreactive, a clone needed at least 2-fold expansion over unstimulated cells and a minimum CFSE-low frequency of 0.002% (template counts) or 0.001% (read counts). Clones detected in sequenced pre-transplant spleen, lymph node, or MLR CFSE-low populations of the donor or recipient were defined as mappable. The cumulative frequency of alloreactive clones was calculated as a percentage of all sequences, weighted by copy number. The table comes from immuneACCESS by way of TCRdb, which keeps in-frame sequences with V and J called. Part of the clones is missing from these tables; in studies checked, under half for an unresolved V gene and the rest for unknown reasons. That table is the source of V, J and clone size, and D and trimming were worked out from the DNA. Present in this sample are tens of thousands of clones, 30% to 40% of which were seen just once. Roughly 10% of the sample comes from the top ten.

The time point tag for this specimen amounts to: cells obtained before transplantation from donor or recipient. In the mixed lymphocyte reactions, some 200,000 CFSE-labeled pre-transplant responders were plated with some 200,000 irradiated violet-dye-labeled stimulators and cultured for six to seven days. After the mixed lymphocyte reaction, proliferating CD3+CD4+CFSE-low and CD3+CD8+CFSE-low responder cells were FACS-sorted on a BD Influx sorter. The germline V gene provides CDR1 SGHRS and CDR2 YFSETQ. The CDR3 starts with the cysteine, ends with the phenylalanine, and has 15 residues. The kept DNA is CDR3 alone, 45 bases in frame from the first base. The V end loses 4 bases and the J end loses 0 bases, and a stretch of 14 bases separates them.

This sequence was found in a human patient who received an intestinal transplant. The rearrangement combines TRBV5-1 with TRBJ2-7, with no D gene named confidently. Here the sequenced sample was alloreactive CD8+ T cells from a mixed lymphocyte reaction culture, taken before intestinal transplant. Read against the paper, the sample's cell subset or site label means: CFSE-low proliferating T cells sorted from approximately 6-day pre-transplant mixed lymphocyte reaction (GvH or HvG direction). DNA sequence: TGCGCCAGCAGCCCCCTTAGAGGAATCTCCTACGAGCAGTACTTC. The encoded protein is CASSPLRGISYEQYF.